What follows is one T cell receptor beta chain and its context. What it binds is unknown. The data originate from a study of cytomegalovirus exposure and HLA in healthy donors. Study outcomes and limitations: A likely sequencing artifact accounted for one observed cluster of highly shared sequence variants.

PCR employed 60 Vbeta and 13 Jbeta primers. The table came from immunoSEQ multiplex PCR; TCRdb's copy has only in-frame clones and leaves some out. The table includes roughly 130,000 clones, around 74% detected once. Per germline, CDR1 MRHNA and CDR2 SNTAGT. The germline V and J ends were trimmed by 1 base and 9 bases, with 10 bases remaining between them. CDR3 length: 13 residues. Sequencing input: PBMCs. This TCR was recovered from a woman aged 45-65 years in good health and CMV-seropositive. The chain couples TRBV6-4 to TRBJ2-1; D may be TRBD2 (5 bases). The CDR3 nucleotides read TGTGCCAGCAGTGACTTCAAAGGGAGTGAGCAGTTCTTC. Its translation is CASSDFKGSEQFF.